This paragraph reports one TCR beta chain. What it recognizes is unknown. The study ran its PCR with 60 Vbeta and 13 Jbeta primers. Generated by immunoSEQ multiplex PCR, the TCRdb table keeps only in-frame clones and is missing some. There are roughly 130,000 clones in the sample; around 80% occur only once, and around 10% lies in the top ten. CDR1 MNHEY and CDR2 SVGAGI come from the germline V gene. The J segment lost 4 bases and the V segment lost 6 bases, leaving 7 bases of the junction unmatched. The CDR3 spans 14 residues. The source of the sample is a study of cytomegalovirus exposure and HLA in healthy donors. As for the study in general: The study placed about 86% of its approximately 360 genotyped donors in the Caucasian-associated ancestry cluster.

Broader study findings: Sequencing depth roughly uniform across donors was assumed in presence/absence analyses. According to an earlier analysis, most TCR beta V segments yielded productive rearrangements about 87% or about 30% of the time.

Nominally healthy donors were sampled, though unrecorded immune exposures were likely. This clonotype originated in a woman in her forties or fifties in good health and CMV-seropositive. The V call is TRBV6-5, the J call TRBJ1-1, with 8 bases that match TRBD1. Source material: PBMCs. For the CDR3, the DNA is TGTGCCAGCAGCTACAGGGGGACCGGCACTGAAGCTTTCTTT. It codes for CASSYRGTGTEAFF.